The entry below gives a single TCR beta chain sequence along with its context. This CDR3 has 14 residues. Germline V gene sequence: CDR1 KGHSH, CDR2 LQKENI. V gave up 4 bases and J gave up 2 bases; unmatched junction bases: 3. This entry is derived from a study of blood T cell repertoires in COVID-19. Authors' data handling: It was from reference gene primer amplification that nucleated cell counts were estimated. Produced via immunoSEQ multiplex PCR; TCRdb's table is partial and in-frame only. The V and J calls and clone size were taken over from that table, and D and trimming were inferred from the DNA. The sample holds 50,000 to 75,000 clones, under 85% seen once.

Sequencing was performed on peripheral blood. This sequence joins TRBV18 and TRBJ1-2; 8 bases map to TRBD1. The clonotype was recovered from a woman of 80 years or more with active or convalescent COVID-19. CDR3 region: CASSLGTGNYGYTF. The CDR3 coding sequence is TGTGCCAGCTCACTCGGGACAGGAAACTATGGCTACACCTTC.